This TCR beta chain is from a study of cytomegalovirus exposure and HLA in healthy donors. In the study overall: Samples from HLA-typed donors yielded 85 million to 95 million unique TCRs in an early data release. Notes on the study in general: Most TCR beta V segments were productive about 87% or about 30% of the time in an earlier analysis. A likely sequencing artifact accounted for one observed cluster of highly shared sequence variants. Analysis performed later showed TCR beta chains linked to HLA being more clonally expanded than equally common others.

This clone appeared a single time. Its antigen is not known. PCR involved 60 Vbeta and 13 Jbeta primers. Generated by immunoSEQ multiplex PCR, the TCRdb table keeps only in-frame clones and is missing some. The table has 55,000 to 75,000 clones, roughly 81% seen once; the top ten hold roughly 10%. The TCR comes from a human donor in good health. Source material: PBMCs.

The CDR3 DNA sequence: TGTGCCAGCAGCCATAGCGGACCGACTGACGAGCAGTACTTC. This gives the protein CASSHSGPTDEQYF. The rearrangement links TRBV7-8 to TRBJ2-7, with TRBD2 as a possible D gene (6 bases). The CDR3 consists of 14 residues. Germline loops: CDR1 SGHVS, CDR2 FQNEAQ. Trimming took off 5 bases at V and 5 bases at J, with 16 bases between the two ends. Drawing the rest from reference TRBV7-8 and TRBJ2-7, the complete variable domain is GAGVSQSPRYKVAKRGQDVALRCDPISGHVSLFWYQQALGQGPEFLTYFQNEAQLDKSGLPSDRFFAERPEGSVSTLKIQRTQQEDSAVYLCASSHSGPTDEQYFGPGTRLTVT.